Below, 14 T cell receptor beta chains from the same sample are listed, as sequenced in a study of blood T cell repertoires in COVID-19. Profiling relied on immunoSEQ multiplex PCR, and the TCRdb table lists in-frame clones only, not all of them. The sample has about 270,000 clones; around 86% are singletons. The specimen sequenced was peripheral blood. The receptors come from a man in his forties or fifties with active or convalescent COVID-19.

The rearrangement joins TRBV11-1 to TRBJ2-1, with 9 positions matching TRBD2. The trim removed 4 bases at V and 6 bases at J, leaving 10 bases unmatched. The CDR3 loop spans 16 amino acids. CDR1 and CDR2 from the germline V gene are SGHAT and FQDESV (reference sequence). The CDR3 here is CASSSPLAGLFNEQFF. As DNA, the CDR3 is TGTGCCAGCAGCTCTCCCCTAGCGGGGCTTTTCAATGAGCAGTTCTTC.

V is TRBV3-1 (or the pseudogene TRBV3-2) and J is TRBJ2-3, with D perhaps TRBD2 (6 bases). The CDR3 runs 14 residues. In germline, CDR1 is LGHDT, CDR2 YNNKEL (reference sequence). V was trimmed by 6 bases and J by 0 bases, leaving 10 bases between them. In DNA form, the CDR3 reads TGTGCCAGCAGACGGGAGCAAAGCACAGATACGCAGTATTTT. Translating gives CASRREQSTDTQYF.

The chain links TRBV19 to TRBJ2-3; 8 bases match TRBD2. Looked up from germline, CDR1 is LNHDA and CDR2 is SQIVND (reference sequence). The CDR3 is made up of 13 amino acids. With 7 bases clipped from V and 6 bases from J, the junction kept 6 bases outside the gene matches. CDR3: CASTREGGDTQYF. CDR3 bases: TGTGCCAGTACACGGGAGGGGGGGGATACGCAGTATTTT. Variable domain in full (rest from reference TRBV19 and TRBJ2-3): DGGITQSPKYLFRKEGQNVTLSCEQNLNHDAMYWYRQDPGQGLRLIYYSQIVNDFQKGDIAEGYSVSREKKESFPLTVTSAQKNPTAFYLCASTREGGDTQYFGPGTRLTVL.

The gene calls are TRBV9 and TRBJ2-7, with D uncertain. Germline loops: CDR1 SGDLS, CDR2 YYNGEE. The CDR3 loop spans 11 amino acids. V lost 0 bases to trimming and J lost 5 bases, with 3 bases between them. The CDR3 DNA reads TGTGCCAGCAGCGTAGCCGACGAGCAGTACTTC. Protein product: CASSVADEQYF.

For this clone: The same CDR3 can be traced to other DNA sequences in this sample. The chain links TRBV18 to TRBJ1-1; D gene ambiguous. Trimming shortened V by 6 bases and J by 0 bases, and 11 bases separated the two germline ends. The CDR3 is 14 residues long. Germline V gene lookup returns CDR1 KGHSH and CDR2 LQKENI. In DNA form, the CDR3 reads TGTGCCAGCTCCCCGAGACAAATGAACACTGAAGCTTTCTTT. Translating gives CASSPRQMNTEAFF.

A few counts support this clone. The chain joins TRBV20-1 to TRBJ1-2, with D possibly matching TRBD1 (6 bases). Germline CDR1 and CDR2: DFQATT and SNEGSKA (reference sequence). The CDR3 contains 11 residues. V was trimmed by 6 bases and J by 2 bases, leaving 7 bases between them. The CDR3 coding sequence is TGCAGTGCCGGGACAAACTATGGCTACACCTTC. It yields the protein CSAGTNYGYTF.

V and J are TRBV28 and TRBJ1-5; no reliable D call. This CDR3 has 14 amino acids. The V gene lost 3 bases and the J gene lost 0 bases, with 6 bases spanning the gap. Per germline, CDR1 MDHEN and CDR2 SYDVKM. The chain's CDR3 is CASSLIYSNQPQHF. CDR3 DNA sequence: TGTGCCAGCAGTTTGATCTATAGCAATCAGCCCCAGCATTTT.

This clone has only one observation. The chain links TRBV9 to TRBJ1-5, with 7 nucleotides matching TRBD1. J was trimmed by 1 base and V by 4 bases; bases with no gene match: 8. The CDR3 extends over 16 amino acids. Germline V gene sequence: CDR1 SGDLS, CDR2 YYNGEE. CDR3 protein: CASSPTGGQSNQPQHF. For the CDR3, the DNA is TGTGCCAGCAGCCCCACCGGGGGACAGAGCAATCAGCCCCAGCATTTT. The full variable domain, with the rest looked up from reference TRBV9 and TRBJ1-5, is DSGVTQTPKHLITATGQRVTLRCSPRSGDLSVYWYQQSLDQGLQFLIQYYNGEERAKGNILERFSAQQFPDLHSELNLSSLELGDSALYFCASSPTGGQSNQPQHFGDGTRLSIL.

The V and J genes are TRBV10-3 and TRBJ1-2; the match to TRBD1 covers 7 bases. This CDR3 spans 16 amino acids. After removal of 4 bases from V and 2 bases from J, the junction contained 10 bases not matched to a gene. Germline V gene sequence: CDR1 ENHRY, CDR2 SYGVKD. The CDR3 spells CAISVPGGSGNYGYTF. The CDR3, as DNA: TGTGCCATCAGTGTCCCAGGGGGGAGCGGCAACTATGGCTACACCTTC.

The chain employs TRBV11-1 and TRBJ2-7; no definite D call. Germline lookup yields CDR1 SGHAT and CDR2 FQDESV (reference sequence). This CDR3 comprises 13 residues. V lost 3 bases, J lost 2 bases, and 8 bases lay in between. CDR3 nucleotides: TGTGCCAGCAGCTTGCAACAAACCTACGAGCAGTACTTC. Translation: CASSLQQTYEQYF.

The chain employs TRBV9 and TRBJ1-1; D possibly corresponds to TRBD1 (6 bases). V dropped 3 bases and J dropped 0 bases, with 9 bases sitting between them. Germline CDR1 and CDR2: SGDLS and YYNGEE. The length of the CDR3 is 14 residues. The chain's CDR3 is CASSETGLNTEAFF. CDR3 nucleotides: TGTGCCAGCAGCGAGACAGGCTTGAACACTGAAGCTTTCTTT.

This chain links TRBV2 with TRBJ1-6; 7 bases match TRBD1. The CDR3 has 15 amino acids. Germline V gene data show CDR1 as SNHLY and CDR2 as FYNNEI. V lost 4 bases to trimming and J lost 3 bases; unmatched junction nucleotides: 3. CDR3 sequence: CASSGRDSYNSPLHF. DNA for the CDR3: TGTGCCAGCAGTGGGAGGGACAGCTATAATTCACCCCTCCACTTT.

In its sample, this clone was seen a few times. The chain recombines TRBV6-4 with TRBJ1-6, with a weak D call TRBD1 (5 bases). V gave up 5 bases and J gave up 8 bases, with 13 bases separating them. CDR1 MRHNA and CDR2 SNTAGT come from the germline V gene. The CDR3 spans 14 residues. In DNA, the CDR3 is TGTGCCAGCAGTCCCAGGGTTCGAGATTCACCCCTCCACTTT. Translation: CASSPRVRDSPLHF.

The chain employs TRBV9 and TRBJ2-1, with TRBD2 as a possible D gene (6 bases). CDR1 and CDR2 (germline): SGDLS, YYNGEE. V was pared by 0 bases and J by 4 bases, with 11 bases between. The CDR3 covers 15 residues. CDR3 in DNA: TGTGCCAGCAGCGTAGAACCGGAGGGGTACAATGAGCAGTTCTTC. This gives the protein CASSVEPEGYNEQFF.